The following is a TCR beta chain sequence with its context. The data stem from a study of blood T cell repertoires in COVID-19. Whole-study context: The cDNA or gDNA used as material had been derived from T cells, B-cell-depleted T cells, or PBMCs.

The data were produced by immunoSEQ multiplex PCR, yet TCRdb's version contains in-frame clones alone and is incomplete. This sample carries more than 150,000 clones, roughly 80% of them seen once, and the ten largest clones take under 7.5%. The V end was cut by 0 bases, the J end by 2 bases, with 12 bases between. Per the germline V gene, CDR1 is SGHNT and CDR2 is YYREEE (reference sequence). This CDR3 region has 16 residues. This rearrangement joins TRBV5-4 to TRBJ2-1, with D perhaps TRBD2 (6 bases). The receptor comes from a woman aged 40-49 years with acute or convalescent COVID-19. Sequencing was performed on peripheral blood. The CDR3 sequence: CASSLDGGTPYNEQFF. The CDR3, as DNA: TGTGCCAGCAGCTTGGATGGGGGGACCCCCTACAATGAGCAGTTCTTC.